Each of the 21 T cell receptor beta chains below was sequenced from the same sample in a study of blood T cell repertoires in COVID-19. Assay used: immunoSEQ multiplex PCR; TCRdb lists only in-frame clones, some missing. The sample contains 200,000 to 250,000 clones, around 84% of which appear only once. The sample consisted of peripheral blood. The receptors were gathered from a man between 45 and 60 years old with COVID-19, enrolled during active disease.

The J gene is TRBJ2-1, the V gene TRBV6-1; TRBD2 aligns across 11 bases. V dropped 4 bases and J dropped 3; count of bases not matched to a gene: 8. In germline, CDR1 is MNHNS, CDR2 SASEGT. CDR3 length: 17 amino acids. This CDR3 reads CASSALAGGGLYNEQFF. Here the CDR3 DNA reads TGTGCCAGCAGTGCTTTAGCGGGAGGGGGCCTCTACAATGAGCAGTTCTTC.

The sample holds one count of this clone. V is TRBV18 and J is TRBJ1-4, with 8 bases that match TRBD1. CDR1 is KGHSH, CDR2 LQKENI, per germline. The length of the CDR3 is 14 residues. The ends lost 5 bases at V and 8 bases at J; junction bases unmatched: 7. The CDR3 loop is CASSGQGEGEKLFF. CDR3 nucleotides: TGTGCCAGCTCAGGACAGGGCGAAGGAGAAAAACTGTTTTTT.

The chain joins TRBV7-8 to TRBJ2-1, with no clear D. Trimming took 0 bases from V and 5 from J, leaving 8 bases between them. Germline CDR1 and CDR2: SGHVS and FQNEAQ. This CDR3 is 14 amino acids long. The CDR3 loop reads CASSLALVHNEQFF. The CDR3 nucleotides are TGTGCCAGCAGCTTAGCCCTAGTCCACAATGAGCAGTTCTTC.

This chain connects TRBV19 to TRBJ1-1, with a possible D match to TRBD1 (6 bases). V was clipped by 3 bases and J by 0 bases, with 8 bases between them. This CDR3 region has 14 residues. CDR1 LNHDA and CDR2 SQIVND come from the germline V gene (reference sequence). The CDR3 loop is CASSIQGMNTEAFF. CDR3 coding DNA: TGTGCCAGTAGTATCCAGGGGATGAACACTGAAGCTTTCTTT.

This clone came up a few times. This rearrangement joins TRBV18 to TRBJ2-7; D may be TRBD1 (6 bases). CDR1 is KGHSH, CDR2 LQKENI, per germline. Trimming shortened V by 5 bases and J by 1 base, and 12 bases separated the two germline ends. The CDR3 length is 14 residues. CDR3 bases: TGTGCCAGCTCATCTCGACAGGATTCCTACGAGCAGTACTTC. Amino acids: CASSSRQDSYEQYF.

The CDR3 loop reads CASSQRAGGPGTQYF. The CDR3 region has the DNA TGTGCCAGCAGCCAAAGAGCGGGCGGACCCGGGACCCAGTACTTC. The J gene is TRBJ2-5, the V gene TRBV3-1 (or the pseudogene TRBV3-2); perhaps TRBD2 as D (6 bases). Trimming cost V 2 bases and J 7 bases, with 17 bases left between them. The length of the CDR3 is 15 residues. Germline values: CDR1 LGHDT, CDR2 YNNKEL (reference sequence).

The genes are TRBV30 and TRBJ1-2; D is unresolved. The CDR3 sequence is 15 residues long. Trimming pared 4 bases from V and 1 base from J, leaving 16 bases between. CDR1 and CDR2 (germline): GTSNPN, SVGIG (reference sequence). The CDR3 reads CAWNAPAALNYGYTF. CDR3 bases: TGTGCCTGGAACGCACCAGCGGCCCTTAACTATGGCTACACCTTC.

CDR3 residues: CASSRDRGPGNTIYF. CDR3 DNA sequence: TGCGCCAGCAGCAGAGACAGGGGGCCTGGAAACACCATATATTTT. The chain has TRBV5-1 and TRBJ1-3, with 10 nucleotides matching TRBD1. Germline values: CDR1 SGHRS, CDR2 YFSETQ. Trimming at V came to 4 bases and at J to 2 bases, leaving 3 bases not matched to a gene. The CDR3 contains 15 residues. Drawing the rest from reference TRBV5-1 and TRBJ1-3, the complete variable domain is KAGVTQTPRYLIKTRGQQVTLSCSPISGHRSVSWYQQTPGQGLQFLFEYFSETQRNKGNFPGRFSGRQFSNSRSEMNVSTLELGDSALYLCASSRDRGPGNTIYFGEGSWLTVV.

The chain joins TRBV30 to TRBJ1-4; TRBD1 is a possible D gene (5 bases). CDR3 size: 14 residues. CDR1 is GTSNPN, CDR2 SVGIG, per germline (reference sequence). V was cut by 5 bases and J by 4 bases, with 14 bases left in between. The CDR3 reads CAWAQGTINEKLFF. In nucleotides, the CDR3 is TGTGCCTGGGCCCAGGGAACTATTAATGAAAAACTGTTTTTT.

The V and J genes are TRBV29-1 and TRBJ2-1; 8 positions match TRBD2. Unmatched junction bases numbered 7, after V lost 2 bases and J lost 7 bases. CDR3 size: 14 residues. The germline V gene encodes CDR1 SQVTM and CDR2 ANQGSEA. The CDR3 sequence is CSVERGSSGNEQFF. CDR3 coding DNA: TGCAGCGTTGAAAGAGGGTCTAGCGGGAATGAGCAGTTCTTC.

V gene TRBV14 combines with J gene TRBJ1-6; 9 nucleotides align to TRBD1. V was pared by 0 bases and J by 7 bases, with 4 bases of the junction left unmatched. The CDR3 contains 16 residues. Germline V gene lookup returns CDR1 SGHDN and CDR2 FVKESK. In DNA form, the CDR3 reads TGTGCCAGCAGCCAAGAAATTGGACAGGGGAATTCACCCCTCCACTTT. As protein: CASSQEIGQGNSPLHF.

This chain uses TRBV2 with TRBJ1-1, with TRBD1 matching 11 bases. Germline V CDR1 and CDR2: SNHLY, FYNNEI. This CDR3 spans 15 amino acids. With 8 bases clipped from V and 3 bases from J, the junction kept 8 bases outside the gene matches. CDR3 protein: CASSSGQGAYTEAFF. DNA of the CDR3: TGTGCCAGCTCCTCTGGACAGGGGGCTTACACTGAAGCTTTCTTT.

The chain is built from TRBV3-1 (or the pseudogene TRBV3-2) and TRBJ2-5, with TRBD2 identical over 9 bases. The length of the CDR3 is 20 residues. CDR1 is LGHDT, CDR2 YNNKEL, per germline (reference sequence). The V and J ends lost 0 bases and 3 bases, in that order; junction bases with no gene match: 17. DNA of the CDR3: TGTGCCAGCAGCCAAGATTGGTCTAGCGGGATGGGGGGAACAAAAGAGACCCAGTACTTC. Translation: CASSQDWSSGMGGTKETQYF.

This CDR3 reads CASSASGGPSYEQYF. The CDR3 bases are TGTGCCAGCAGCGCCTCGGGAGGGCCTTCCTACGAGCAGTACTTC. V is TRBV9 and J is TRBJ2-7; 8 nucleotides line up with TRBD2. Trimming took 3 bases from V and 1 from J; bases not matched to a gene: 6. The CDR3 has 15 residues. CDR1 and CDR2 (germline): SGDLS, YYNGEE.

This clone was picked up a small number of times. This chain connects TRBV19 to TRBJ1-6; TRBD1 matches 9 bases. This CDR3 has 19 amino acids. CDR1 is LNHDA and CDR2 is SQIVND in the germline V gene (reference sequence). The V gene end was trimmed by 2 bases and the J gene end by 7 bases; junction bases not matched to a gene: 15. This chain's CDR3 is CASSISWTGVLPQNSPLHF. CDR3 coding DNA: TGTGCCAGTAGTATATCCTGGACAGGGGTCCTCCCGCAAAATTCACCCCTCCACTTT.

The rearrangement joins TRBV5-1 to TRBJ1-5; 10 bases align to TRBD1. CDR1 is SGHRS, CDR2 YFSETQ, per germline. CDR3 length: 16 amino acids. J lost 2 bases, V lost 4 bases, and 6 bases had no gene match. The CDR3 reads CASSPGTGDRNQPQHF. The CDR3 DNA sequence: TGCGCCAGCAGCCCCGGGACAGGGGATCGCAATCAGCCCCAGCATTTT. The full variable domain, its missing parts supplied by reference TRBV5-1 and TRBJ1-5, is KAGVTQTPRYLIKTRGQQVTLSCSPISGHRSVSWYQQTPGQGLQFLFEYFSETQRNKGNFPGRFSGRQFSNSRSEMNVSTLELGDSALYLCASSPGTGDRNQPQHFGDGTRLSIL.

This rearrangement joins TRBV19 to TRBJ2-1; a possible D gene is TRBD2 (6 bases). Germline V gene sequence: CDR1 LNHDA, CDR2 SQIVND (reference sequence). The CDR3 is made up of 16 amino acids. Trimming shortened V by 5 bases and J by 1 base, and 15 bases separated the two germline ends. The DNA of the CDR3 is TGTGCCAGTAGTTCCTCCGCGGCGGGATCCTACAATGAGCAGTTCTTC. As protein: CASSSSAAGSYNEQFF.

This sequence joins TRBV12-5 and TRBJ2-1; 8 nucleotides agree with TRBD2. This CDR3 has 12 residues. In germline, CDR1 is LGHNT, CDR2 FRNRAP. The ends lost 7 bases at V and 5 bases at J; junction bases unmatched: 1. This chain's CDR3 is CASEGLDNEQFF. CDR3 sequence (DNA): TGTGCTAGTGAGGGACTAGACAATGAGCAGTTCTTC. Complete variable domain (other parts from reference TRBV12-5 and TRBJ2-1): DARVTQTPRHKVTEMGQEVTMRCQPILGHNTVFWYRQTMMQGLELLAYFRNRAPLDDSGMPKDRFSAEMPDATLATLKIQPSEPRDSAVYFCASEGLDNEQFFGPGTRLTVL.

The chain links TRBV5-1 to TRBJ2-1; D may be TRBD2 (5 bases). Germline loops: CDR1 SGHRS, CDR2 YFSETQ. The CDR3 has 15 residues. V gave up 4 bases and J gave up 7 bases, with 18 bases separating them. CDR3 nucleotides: TGCGCCAGCAGCATGCCGGGATACGGGGAGAATGAGCAGTTCTTC. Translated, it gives CASSMPGYGENEQFF.

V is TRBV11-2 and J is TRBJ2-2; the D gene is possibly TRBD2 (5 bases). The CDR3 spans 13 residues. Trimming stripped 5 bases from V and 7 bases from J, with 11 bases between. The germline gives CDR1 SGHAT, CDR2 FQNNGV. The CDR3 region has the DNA TGTGCCAGCAGCGCAGCGGTAGGCGGGGAGCTGTTTTTT. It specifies CASSAAVGGELFF.

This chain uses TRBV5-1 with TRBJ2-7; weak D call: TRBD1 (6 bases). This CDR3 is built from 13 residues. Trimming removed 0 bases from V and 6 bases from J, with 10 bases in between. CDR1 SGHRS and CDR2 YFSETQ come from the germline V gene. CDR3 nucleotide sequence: TGCGCCAGCAGCTTGGGGGGGACACCCGAGCAGTACTTC. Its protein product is CASSLGGTPEQYF.